Here is one TCR beta chain with its context. What it recognizes is unknown. The data stem from a study of CD8 T cells in ankylosing spondylitis. Study-level points and caveats: A TCR beta motif of several highly homologous variants seemed to mark ankylosing spondylitis blood. Disease-linked clones were reportedly significantly enriched in matched ankylosing spondylitis synovial fluid. Both synovial fluid and blood in reactive arthritis had previously been reported to carry some motif variants.

Construction of TCR beta libraries was performed using quantitative 5'-RACE with molecular barcodes. MiXCR was run by TCRdb on the 5' RACE reads, yielding one entry per CDR3 protein. The data hold 200,000 to 250,000 distinct CDR3 sequences, with 8% to 11% observed a single time. CDR1 and CDR2 (germline): SGHRS, YFSETQ. The CDR3 sequence is 16 residues long. Unmatched junction bases numbered 5, after V lost 2 bases and J lost 1 base. The chain joins TRBV5-1 to TRBJ2-2, with 7 bases lining up with TRBD2. The TCR sequence derives from a male donor with ankylosing spondylitis or in good health (not recorded which). Sequenced: blood, either unsorted or a sorted T cell fraction (not recorded which). CDR3 loop: CASSFGSGRNTGELFF. Here the CDR3 DNA reads TGCGCCAGCAGCTTCGGTAGCGGGCGGAACACCGGGGAGCTGTTTTTT. The whole variable domain, remainder taken from reference TRBV5-1 and TRBJ2-2, is KAGVTQTPRYLIKTRGQQVTLSCSPISGHRSVSWYQQTPGQGLQFLFEYFSETQRNKGNFPGRFSGRQFSNSRSEMNVSTLELGDSALYLCASSFGSGRNTGELFFGEGSRLTVL.